These 23 T cell receptor beta chains were all obtained from the same sample, sequenced in a study of T cells in Graves' hyperthyroidism and ophthalmopathy. It was RNA transcripts that yielded the amplified TCR beta CDR3 regions. Initially, a first-round RT-PCR of the TCR CDR3 employed the HTBI primer set. TCRdb used MiXCR to reprocess the multiplex PCR reads, holding one entry per CDR3 protein. The sample yields hundreds of thousands of distinct CDR3 sequences, around 15% seen once. Sequenced: blood. The receptors derive from a woman aged 18-30 years with Graves' hyperthyroidism.

This clonotype was picked up a small number of times. The V call is TRBV14, the J call TRBJ1-6; no definite D call. V shed 0 bases and J shed 14 bases, with 8 bases lying between them. Per germline, CDR1 SGHDN and CDR2 FVKESK. CDR3 length: 12 amino acids. The CDR3 spells CASSQDRTSLHF. For the CDR3, the DNA is TGTGCCAGCAGCCAAGACAGAACGTCCCTCCACTTT.

The sample holds many counts of this clonotype. The chain employs TRBV2 and TRBJ2-3; D is unresolved. Germline loops: CDR1 SNHLY, CDR2 FYNNEI. There are 15 residues in the CDR3. The V end lost 7 bases, the J end lost 1 base, and 15 bases lay between the germline ends. This CDR3 reads CASTTYLRGTDTQYF. The CDR3 DNA reads as TGTGCCAGCACCACCTATCTTCGGGGCACAGATACGCAGTATTTT.

The table lists this clonotype with many counts. This chain uses TRBV20-1 with TRBJ2-5; TRBD2 agrees at 12 bases. Germline V gives CDR1 DFQATT, CDR2 SNEGSKA (reference sequence). The junction had 7 bases not matched to a gene; V was cut back by 4 bases and J by 4 bases. CDR3 length equals 15 residues. The CDR3 loop reads CSATIPSGRVETQYF. The CDR3 DNA is TGCAGTGCTACTATTCCTAGCGGGAGGGTAGAGACCCAGTACTTC.

In its sample, this clonotype was seen many times. The rearrangement uses TRBV3-1 and TRBJ1-3, with D possibly matching TRBD1 (5 bases). The ends were cut back, 0 bases at V and 2 bases at J, with 8 bases in the middle. The germline V gene encodes CDR1 LGHDT and CDR2 YNNKEL (reference sequence). This CDR3 comprises 15 residues. Here the CDR3 reads CASSQDWGTGNTIYF. The DNA of the CDR3 is TGTGCCAGCAGCCAAGATTGGGGGACTGGAAACACCATATATTTT. The whole variable domain, filled in from reference TRBV3-1 and TRBJ1-3, reads DTAVSQTPKYLVTQMGNDKSIKCEQNLGHDTMYWYKQDSKKFLKIMFSYNNKELIINETVPNRFSPKSPDKAHLNLHINSLELGDSAVYFCASSQDWGTGNTIYFGEGSWLTVV.

This clonotype was seen a few times. The junction shows a germline mismatch at one end, possibly a read error. This chain links TRBV7-9 with TRBJ1-2, with 8 bases matching TRBD1. The CDR3 spans 14 residues. Germline CDR1 and CDR2: SEHNR and FQNEAQ (reference sequence). CDR3 DNA sequence: TGTGCCAGCAGCTCTACCGGGACAGGCTATAGCTACACCTTC. Its protein is CASSSTGTGYSYTF.

This clonotype was seen more than once but under ten times. The CDR3 DNA is TGCAGTGTTCCCTGGGCAGGATCTAATGAAAAACTGTTTTTT. Its protein product is CSVPWAGSNEKLFF. The genes are TRBV20-1 and TRBJ1-4, with no clear D. V was trimmed by 7 bases and J by 3 bases, leaving 15 bases between them. Germline V lookup: CDR1 DFQATT, CDR2 SNEGSKA (reference sequence). This CDR3 region has 14 residues.

This clonotype showed up many times. The chain couples TRBV6-1 to TRBJ2-5; 11 positions agree with TRBD2. V trimming: 5 bases; J trimming: 5 bases; junction bases outside the gene matches: 10. CDR3 size: 16 residues. The germline V gene encodes CDR1 MNHNS and CDR2 SASEGT. The CDR3 sequence: CASSYFSGRAGETQYF. CDR3 in DNA: TGTGCCAGCAGTTATTTTAGCGGGAGGGCCGGGGAGACCCAGTACTTC.

This clonotype was found a few times. The rearrangement links TRBV28 to TRBJ1-2; D possibly corresponds to TRBD1 (6 bases). Germline V gene sequence: CDR1 MDHEN, CDR2 SYDVKM. CDR3 length: 17 residues. V gave up 6 bases and J gave up 0 bases, with 20 bases separating them. CDR3 residues: CASRLPFGTPTNYGYTF. Written as DNA, the CDR3 is TGTGCCAGCAGGTTACCATTCGGGACACCGACTAACTATGGCTACACCTTC.

This clonotype has ten or more counts. Here the CDR3 DNA reads TGCAGTGCTAGTGTCCGGACTAGCGGGAAGGAGCAGTACTTC. Protein product: CSASVRTSGKEQYF. V is TRBV20-1 and J is TRBJ2-7; 12 bases match TRBD2. Losses at the gene ends were 3 bases for V and 7 bases for J; bases not matched to a gene: 7. The germline V gene has CDR1 DFQATT and CDR2 SNEGSKA (reference sequence). The CDR3 has 14 residues.

The rearrangement joins TRBV4-1 to TRBJ1-5; D not certain. Germline V CDR1 and CDR2: MGHRA, YSYEKL. The V and J ends lost 4 bases and 7 bases respectively, with 14 bases between them. CDR3 length: 14 residues. CDR3 amino acids: CASSRFLLNQPQHF. The CDR3 coding sequence is TGCGCCAGCAGCCGCTTTCTCCTAAACCAGCCCCAGCATTTT.

This clonotype was counted at least ten times. The chain combines TRBV7-2 with TRBJ2-1; 11 bases agree with TRBD2. Germline V gene data show CDR1 as SGHTA and CDR2 as FQGNSA. This CDR3 comprises 19 residues. Unmatched junction bases numbered 7, after V lost 0 bases and J lost 0 bases. CDR3 in DNA: TGTGCCAGCAGCTTAGCCCTAGGGACTAGCGGAAGCTCCTACAATGAGCAGTTCTTC. Its translation is CASSLALGTSGSSYNEQFF.

The chain has TRBV10-3 and TRBJ1-2; 7 bases align to TRBD1. The germline CDR1 and CDR2 sequences are ENHRY and SYGVKD. V lost 2 bases, J lost 1 base, and 22 bases stayed unmatched. The CDR3 runs 21 residues. The CDR3 here is CAISETPSGRDRTLNNYGYTF. In DNA, the CDR3 is TGTGCCATCAGTGAGACTCCCTCGGGCCGGGACAGAACTTTAAATAACTATGGCTACACCTTC.

This clonotype came up a few times. The V call is TRBV4-1, the J call TRBJ2-3; no definite D call. The CDR3 sequence is 13 residues long. The V end was cut by 2 bases, the J end by 5 bases, with 8 bases between. In germline, CDR1 is MGHRA, CDR2 YSYEKL. CDR3 coding DNA: TGCGCCAGCAGCCAATACGTAGAAGATACGCAGTATTTT. Translated, it gives CASSQYVEDTQYF.

The chain uses TRBV19 and TRBJ2-3; TRBD1 or TRBD2 may be the D gene (5 bases each). Per germline, CDR1 LNHDA and CDR2 SQIVND (reference sequence). CDR3 length equals 16 residues. V gave up 5 bases and J gave up 2 bases, with 17 bases separating them. The CDR3 coding sequence is TGTGCCAGTAGTGCCCTAGCCGGGGCCCTCACAGATACGCAGTATTTT. It specifies CASSALAGALTDTQYF.

The chain combines TRBV12-3 or TRBV12-4 with TRBJ1-2; D may be TRBD1 (6 bases). The germline V and J ends were trimmed by 0 bases and 4 bases, with 18 bases remaining between them. The CDR3 spans 17 residues. CDR3 DNA sequence: TGTGCCAGCAGTTTAGCCTCTCCTGGGGGCCCAAGCTATGGCTACACCTTC. Protein: CASSLASPGGPSYGYTF.

J is TRBJ2-7 and V is TRBV2, with D perhaps TRBD2 (5 bases). This CDR3 spans 13 amino acids. Trimming took 3 bases from V and 6 from J, leaving 12 bases between them. The germline V gene encodes CDR1 SNHLY and CDR2 FYNNEI. The CDR3 sequence is CASSEEEGAEQYF. CDR3 DNA: TGTGCCAGCAGTGAGGAAGAGGGAGCCGAGCAGTACTTC.

The chain has TRBV7-9 and TRBJ2-5; 9 nucleotides align to TRBD1. CDR1 and CDR2 (germline): SEHNR, FQNEAQ (reference sequence). The CDR3 sequence is 15 residues long. V shed 5 bases and J 2 bases; nucleotides not matched to a gene: 6. The CDR3 protein is CASSPRTGVQETQYF. The CDR3 nucleotides are TGTGCCAGCAGCCCGCGGACAGGGGTGCAAGAGACCCAGTACTTC.

In nucleotides, the CDR3 is TGTGCCAGCAGTGAATTTTCGGGACATAACCACACCTTC. Translated: CASSEFSGHNHTF. This sequence joins TRBV2 and TRBJ1-2; tentatively, D is TRBD1 (6 bases). V was clipped by 2 bases and J by 12 bases, with 16 bases between them. The CDR3 runs to 13 residues. Germline-derived CDR1 and CDR2 are SNHLY and FYNNEI. The complete variable domain, with remaining parts taken from reference TRBV2 and TRBJ1-2, reads EPEVTQTPSHQVTQMGQEVILRCVPISNHLYFYWYRQILGQKVEFLVSFYNNEISEKSEIFDDQFSVERPDGSNFTLKIRSTKLEDSAMYFCASSEFSGHNHTFGSGTRLTVV.

The rearrangement uses TRBV7-3 and TRBJ2-5, with unresolved D. In germline, CDR1 is SGHTA, CDR2 FQGTGA. This CDR3 is built from 17 residues. Trimming removed 5 bases at V and 5 bases at J, with 24 bases between. The CDR3 nucleotides read TGTGCCAGCAGCCCTAACGGGCCCCTAGGCCTTAAGGAGACCCAGTACTTC. It translates to CASSPNGPLGLKETQYF.

This clonotype was seen repeatedly, ten times or more. This chain uses TRBV9 with TRBJ2-1; TRBD2 aligns across 8 bases. There are 17 residues in the CDR3. V was clipped by 3 bases and J by 8 bases; unmatched bases: 16. Germline CDR1 and CDR2: SGDLS and YYNGEE. The DNA for the CDR3 is TGTGCCAGCAGCGGACCAACGCGGGGGGCAGGAGGGGATGAGCAGTTCTTC. It specifies CASSGPTRGAGGDEQFF.

The chain has TRBV7-2 and TRBJ2-3; 11 nucleotides agree with TRBD2. Per germline, CDR1 SGHTA and CDR2 FQGNSA. The CDR3 loop spans 17 amino acids. V dropped 3 bases and J dropped 3; count of bases not matched to a gene: 8. The CDR3 bases are TGTGCCAGCAGCTTGTCGGGGACTAGCGGAGTGACAGATACGCAGTATTTT. Residues: CASSLSGTSGVTDTQYF.

V and J are TRBV6-1 and TRBJ2-7, with D perhaps given as TRBD1 or TRBD2 (6 bases each). Germline loops: CDR1 MNHNS, CDR2 SASEGT. Trimming left V 7 bases short and J 2 bases short, with 18 bases between. This CDR3 comprises 15 residues. DNA for the CDR3: TGTGCCAGCAAAACCGGGCCCGGGGGCACCTACGAGCAGTACTTC. Protein product: CASKTGPGGTYEQYF.

This clonotype occurred many times. This chain connects TRBV18 to TRBJ2-1; D is unclear. Trimming removed 3 bases from V and 0 bases from J, with 6 bases in between. CDR1 is KGHSH and CDR2 is LQKENI in the germline V gene. The CDR3 is 14 amino acids. The CDR3 region is CASSPSSSYNEQFF. The CDR3 DNA follows: TGTGCCAGCTCACCTTCAAGCTCCTACAATGAGCAGTTCTTC. Combining the CDR3 with reference TRBV18 and TRBJ2-1 gives the whole variable domain NAGVMQNPRHLVRRRGQEARLRCSPMKGHSHVYWYRQLPEEGLKFMVYLQKENIIDESGMPKERFSAEFPKEGPSILRIQQVVRGDSAAYFCASSPSSSYNEQFFGPGTRLTVL.